The present T cell receptor (beta chain) was sequenced within a study of blood T cell repertoires in COVID-19. With V trimmed by 7 bases and J by 5 bases, 20 bases remained unmatched. Germline V lookup: CDR1 SQVTM, CDR2 ANQGSEA. This CDR3 is 17 amino acids long. Original processing methods: Reference gene primer amplification in the assay estimated nucleated cell counts. TCRdb's table, derived via immunoSEQ multiplex PCR, lists solely in-frame clones and lacks some. D and trimming were read from the DNA, whereas the V and J calls and clone size are those reported in that table. The sample lists some 220,000 clones; just over 85% were seen once.

V gene TRBV29-1 combines with J gene TRBJ1-1; TRBD1 aligns across 9 bases. This TCR was recovered from a middle-aged woman with acute COVID-19. Sample: PBMCs or T cells enriched from blood (not recorded which). The CDR3 DNA reads TGCAGCGCCCGCCCGCTGACAGGGGGATTATCGGGGACTGAAGCTTTCTTT. It specifies CSARPLTGGLSGTEAFF.